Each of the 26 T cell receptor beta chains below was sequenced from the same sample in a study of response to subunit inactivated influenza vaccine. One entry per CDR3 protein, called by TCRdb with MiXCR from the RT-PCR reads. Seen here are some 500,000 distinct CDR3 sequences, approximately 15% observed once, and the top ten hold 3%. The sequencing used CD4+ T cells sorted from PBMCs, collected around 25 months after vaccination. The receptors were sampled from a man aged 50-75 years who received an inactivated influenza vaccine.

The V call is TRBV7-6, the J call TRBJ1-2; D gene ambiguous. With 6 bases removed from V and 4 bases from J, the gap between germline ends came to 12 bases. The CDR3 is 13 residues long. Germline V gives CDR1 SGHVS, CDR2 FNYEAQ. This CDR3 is CASSPRHIYGYTF. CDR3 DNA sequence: TGTGCCAGCAGTCCAAGACATATCTATGGCTACACCTTC.

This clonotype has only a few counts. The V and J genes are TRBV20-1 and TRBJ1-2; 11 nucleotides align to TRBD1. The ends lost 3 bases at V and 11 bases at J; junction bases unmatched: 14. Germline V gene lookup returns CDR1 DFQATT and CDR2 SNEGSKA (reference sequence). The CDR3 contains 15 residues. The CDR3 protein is CSARGAQRDRGMYTF. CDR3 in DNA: TGCAGTGCTAGGGGGGCACAACGGGACAGGGGGATGTACACCTTC.

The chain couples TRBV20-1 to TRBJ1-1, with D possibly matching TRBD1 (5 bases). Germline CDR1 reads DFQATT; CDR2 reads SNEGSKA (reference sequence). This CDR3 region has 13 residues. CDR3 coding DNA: TGCAGCCCAAGTCAGGGAGGGAACACTGAAGCTTTCTTT. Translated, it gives CSPSQGGNTEAFF.

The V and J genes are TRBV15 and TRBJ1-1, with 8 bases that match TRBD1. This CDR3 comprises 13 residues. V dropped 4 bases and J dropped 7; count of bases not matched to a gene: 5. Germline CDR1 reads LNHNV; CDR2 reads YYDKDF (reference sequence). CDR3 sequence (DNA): TGTGCCACCAGCATCCAGACAGGGGTTGAAGCTTTCTTT. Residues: CATSIQTGVEAFF. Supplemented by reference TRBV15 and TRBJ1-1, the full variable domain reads DAMVIQNPRYQVTQFGKPVTLSCSQTLNHNVMYWYQQKSSQAPKLLFHYYDKDFNNEADTPDNFQSRRPNTSFCFLDIRSPGLGDTAMYLCATSIQTGVEAFFGQGTRLTVV.

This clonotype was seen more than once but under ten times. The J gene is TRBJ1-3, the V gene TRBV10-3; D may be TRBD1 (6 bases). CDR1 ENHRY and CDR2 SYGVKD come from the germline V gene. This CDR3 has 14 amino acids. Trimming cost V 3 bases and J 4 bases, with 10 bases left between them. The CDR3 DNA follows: TGTGCCATCAGTGAAAGGGGGAGAGGAAACACCATATATTTT. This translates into CAISERGRGNTIYF.

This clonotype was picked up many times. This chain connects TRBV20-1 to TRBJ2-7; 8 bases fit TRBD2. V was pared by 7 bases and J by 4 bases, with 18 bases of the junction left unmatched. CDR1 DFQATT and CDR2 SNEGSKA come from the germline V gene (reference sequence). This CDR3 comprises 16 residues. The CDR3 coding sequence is TGCAGTGGGGAGAGAGGGGGATACGGGAGGGGGTACGAGCAGTACTTC. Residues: CSGERGGYGRGYEQYF.

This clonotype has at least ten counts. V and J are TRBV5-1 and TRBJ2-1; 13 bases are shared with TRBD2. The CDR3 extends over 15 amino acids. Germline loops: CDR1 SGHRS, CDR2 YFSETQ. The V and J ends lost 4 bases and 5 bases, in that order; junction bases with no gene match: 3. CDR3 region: CASSRGLAGNNEQFF. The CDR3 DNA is TGCGCCAGCAGCCGGGGACTAGCGGGGAACAATGAGCAGTTCTTC.

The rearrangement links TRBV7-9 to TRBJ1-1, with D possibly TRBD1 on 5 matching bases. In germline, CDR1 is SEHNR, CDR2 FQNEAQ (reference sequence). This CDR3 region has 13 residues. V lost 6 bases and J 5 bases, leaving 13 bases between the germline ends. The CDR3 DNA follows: TGTGCCAGCAGGAATAGTGGGGGGACTGAAGCTTTCTTT. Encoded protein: CASRNSGGTEAFF.

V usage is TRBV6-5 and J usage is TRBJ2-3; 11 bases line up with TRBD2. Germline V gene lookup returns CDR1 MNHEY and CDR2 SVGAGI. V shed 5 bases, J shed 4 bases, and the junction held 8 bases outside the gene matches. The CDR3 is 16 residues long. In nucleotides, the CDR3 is TGTGCCAGCAGTAACCCACTAGCGGGAGTCCCAGATACGCAGTATTTT. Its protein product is CASSNPLAGVPDTQYF.

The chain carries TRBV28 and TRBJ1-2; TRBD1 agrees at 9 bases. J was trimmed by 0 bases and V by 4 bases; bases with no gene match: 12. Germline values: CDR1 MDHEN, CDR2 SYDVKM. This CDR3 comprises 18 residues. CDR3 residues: CASSSHGQGLRANYGYTF. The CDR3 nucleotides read TGTGCCAGCAGTTCTCACGGACAGGGGTTAAGGGCTAACTATGGCTACACCTTC.

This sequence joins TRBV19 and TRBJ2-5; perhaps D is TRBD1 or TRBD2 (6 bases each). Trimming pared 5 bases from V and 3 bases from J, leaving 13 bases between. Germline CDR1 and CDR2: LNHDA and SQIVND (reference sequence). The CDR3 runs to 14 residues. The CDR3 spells CASSLTGAEETQYF. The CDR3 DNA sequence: TGTGCCAGTAGTCTCACGGGGGCTGAAGAGACCCAGTACTTC.

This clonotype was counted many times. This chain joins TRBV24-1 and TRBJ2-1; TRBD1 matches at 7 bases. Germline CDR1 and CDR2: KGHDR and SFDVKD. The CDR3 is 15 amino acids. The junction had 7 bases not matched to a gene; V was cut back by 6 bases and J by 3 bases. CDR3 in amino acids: CATSPTGYLYNEQFF. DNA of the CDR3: TGTGCCACCAGTCCGACAGGGTACCTCTACAATGAGCAGTTCTTC.

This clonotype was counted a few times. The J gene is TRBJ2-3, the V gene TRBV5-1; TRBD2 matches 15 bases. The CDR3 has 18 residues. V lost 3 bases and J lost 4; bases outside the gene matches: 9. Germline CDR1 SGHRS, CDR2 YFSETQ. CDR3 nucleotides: TGCGCCAGCAGCTGGACTAGCGGGGGGGCGATGAACCCAGATACGCAGTATTTT. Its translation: CASSWTSGGAMNPDTQYF.

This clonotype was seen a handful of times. Written as DNA, the CDR3 is TGTGCCAGCAGCCAACCTTACAGCTATATCTTTAGCACAGATACGCAGTATTTT. This encodes CASSQPYSYIFSTDTQYF. The chain couples TRBV3-1 to TRBJ2-3, with unresolved D. With 2 bases removed from V and 0 bases from J, the gap between germline ends came to 18 bases. This CDR3 spans 18 amino acids. Germline V gene sequence: CDR1 LGHDT, CDR2 YNNKEL (reference sequence).

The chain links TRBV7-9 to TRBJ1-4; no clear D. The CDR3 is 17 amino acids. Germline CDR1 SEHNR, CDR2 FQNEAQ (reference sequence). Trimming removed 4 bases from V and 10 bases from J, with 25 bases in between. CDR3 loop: CASSSGGGPSSVGKLFF. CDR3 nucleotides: TGTGCCAGCAGCTCAGGAGGAGGGCCTTCCTCAGTGGGAAAACTGTTTTTT.

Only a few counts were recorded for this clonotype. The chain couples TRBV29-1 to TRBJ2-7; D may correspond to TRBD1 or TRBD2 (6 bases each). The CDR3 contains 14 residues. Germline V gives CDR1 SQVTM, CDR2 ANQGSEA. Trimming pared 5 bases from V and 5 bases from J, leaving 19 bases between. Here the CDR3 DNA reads TGCAGCGTTCTTGGGGGGCGAAGGGTCGACGAGCAGTACTTC. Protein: CSVLGGRRVDEQYF.

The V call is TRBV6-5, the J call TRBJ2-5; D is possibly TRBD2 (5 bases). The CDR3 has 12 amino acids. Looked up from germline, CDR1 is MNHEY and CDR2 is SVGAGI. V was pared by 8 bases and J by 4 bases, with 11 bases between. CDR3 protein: CASGENTETQYF. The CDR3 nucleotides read TGTGCCAGCGGGGAGAATACAGAGACCCAGTACTTC.

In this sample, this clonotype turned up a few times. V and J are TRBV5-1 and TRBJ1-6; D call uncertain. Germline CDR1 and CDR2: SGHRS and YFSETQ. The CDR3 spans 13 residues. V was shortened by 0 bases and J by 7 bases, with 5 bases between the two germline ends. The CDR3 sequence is CASSLEYNSPLHF. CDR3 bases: TGCGCCAGCAGCTTGGAATACAATTCACCCCTCCACTTT.

The CDR3 spells CSASPDKTEYYGYTF. The CDR3 DNA sequence: TGCAGTGCTAGTCCCGATAAGACAGAATACTATGGCTACACCTTC. V gene TRBV20-1 combines with J gene TRBJ1-2; weak D call: TRBD1 (5 bases). CDR3 length equals 15 residues. Germline V gene data show CDR1 as DFQATT and CDR2 as SNEGSKA (reference sequence). With 3 bases removed from V and 3 bases from J, the gap between germline ends came to 17 bases.

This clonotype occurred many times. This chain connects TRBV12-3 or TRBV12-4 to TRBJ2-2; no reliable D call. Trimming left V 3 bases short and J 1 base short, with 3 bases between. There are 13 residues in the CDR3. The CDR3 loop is CASSFMNTGELFF. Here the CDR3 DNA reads TGTGCCAGCAGTTTTATGAACACCGGGGAGCTGTTTTTT.

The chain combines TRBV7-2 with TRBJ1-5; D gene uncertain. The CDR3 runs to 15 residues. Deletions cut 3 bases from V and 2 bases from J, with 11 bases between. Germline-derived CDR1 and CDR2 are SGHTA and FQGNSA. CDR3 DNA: TGTGCCAGCAGCTTGAAGTGGGAGGGCAATCAGCCCCAGCATTTT. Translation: CASSLKWEGNQPQHF.

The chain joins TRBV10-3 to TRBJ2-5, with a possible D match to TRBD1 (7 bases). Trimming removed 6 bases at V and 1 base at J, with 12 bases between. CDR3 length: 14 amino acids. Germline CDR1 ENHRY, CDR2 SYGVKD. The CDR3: CAISDQGGQETQYF. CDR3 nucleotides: TGTGCCATCAGCGATCAGGGGGGCCAAGAGACCCAGTACTTC.

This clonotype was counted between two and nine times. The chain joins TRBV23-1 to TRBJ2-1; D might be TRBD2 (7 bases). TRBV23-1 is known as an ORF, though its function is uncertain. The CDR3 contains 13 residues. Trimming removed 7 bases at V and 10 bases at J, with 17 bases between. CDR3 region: CASNPKGEGEQFF. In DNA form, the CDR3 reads TGCGCCAGCAACCCGAAGGGGGAGGGCGAGCAGTTCTTC.

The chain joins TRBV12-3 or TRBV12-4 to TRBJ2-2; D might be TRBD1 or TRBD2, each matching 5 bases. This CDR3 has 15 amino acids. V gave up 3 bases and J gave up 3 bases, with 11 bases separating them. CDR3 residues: CASSFGTPDTGELFF. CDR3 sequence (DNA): TGTGCCAGCAGTTTTGGGACCCCGGACACCGGGGAGCTGTTTTTT.

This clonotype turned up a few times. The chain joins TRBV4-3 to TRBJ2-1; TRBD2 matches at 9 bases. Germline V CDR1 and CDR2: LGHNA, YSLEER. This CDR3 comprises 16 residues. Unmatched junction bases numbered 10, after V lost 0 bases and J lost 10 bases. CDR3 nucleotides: TGCGCCAGCAGCCAAGATCAGGCGGGGGGGCCCGGGGAGCAGTTCTTC. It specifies CASSQDQAGGPGEQFF.

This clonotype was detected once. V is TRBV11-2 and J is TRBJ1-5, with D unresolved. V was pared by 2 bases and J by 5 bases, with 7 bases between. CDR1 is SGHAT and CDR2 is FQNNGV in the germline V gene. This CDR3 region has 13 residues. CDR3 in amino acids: CASSLHGDQPQHF. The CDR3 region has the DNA TGTGCCAGCAGCTTACACGGGGATCAGCCCCAGCATTTT. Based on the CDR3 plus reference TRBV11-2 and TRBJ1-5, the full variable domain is EAGVAQSPRYKIIEKRQSVAFWCNPISGHATLYWYQQILGQGPKLLIQFQNNGVVDDSQLPKDRFSAERLKGVDSTLKIQPAKLEDSAVYLCASSLHGDQPQHFGDGTRLSIL.